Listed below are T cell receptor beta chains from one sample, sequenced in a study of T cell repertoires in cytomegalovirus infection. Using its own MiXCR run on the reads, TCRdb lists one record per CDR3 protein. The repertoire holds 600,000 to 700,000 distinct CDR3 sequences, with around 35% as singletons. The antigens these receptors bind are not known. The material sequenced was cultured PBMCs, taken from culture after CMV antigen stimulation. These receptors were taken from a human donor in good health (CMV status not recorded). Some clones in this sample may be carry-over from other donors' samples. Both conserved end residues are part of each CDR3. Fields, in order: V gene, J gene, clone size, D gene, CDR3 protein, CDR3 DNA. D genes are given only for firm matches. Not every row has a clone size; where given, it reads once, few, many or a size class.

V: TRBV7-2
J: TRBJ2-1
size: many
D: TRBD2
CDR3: CASSRRAGVGYEQFF
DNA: TGTGCCAGCAGCCGACGGGCGGGGGTTGGGTATGAGCAGTTCTTC

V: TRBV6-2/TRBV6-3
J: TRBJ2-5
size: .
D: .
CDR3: CASTKWQGPRYQETQYF
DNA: TGTGCCAGCACGAAGTGGCAGGGCCCCCGGTACCAAGAGACCCAGTACTTC

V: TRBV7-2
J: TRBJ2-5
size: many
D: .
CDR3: CASSLDNGRETQYF
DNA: TGTGCCAGCAGCTTAGATAACGGAAGAGAGACCCAGTACTTC

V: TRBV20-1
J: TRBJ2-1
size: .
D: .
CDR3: CSATDSGEQFF
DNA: TGCAGTGCTACAGACAGCGGTGAGCAGTTCTTC

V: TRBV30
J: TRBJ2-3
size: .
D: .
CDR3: CAYGEDTQYF
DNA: TGTGCCTACGGGGAAGATACGCAGTATTTT

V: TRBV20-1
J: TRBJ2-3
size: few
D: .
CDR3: CSARDLGRGYADTQYF
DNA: TGCAGTGCTAGAGATCTGGGCAGGGGATATGCAGATACGCAGTATTTT

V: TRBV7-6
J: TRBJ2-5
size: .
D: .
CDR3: CAIDRETQYF
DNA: TGTGCCATCGATAGGGAGACCCAGTACTTC

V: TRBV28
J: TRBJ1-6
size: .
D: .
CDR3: CASLVMGEDNSPLHF
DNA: TGTGCCAGTTTGGTAATGGGGGAGGATAATTCACCCCTCCACTTT

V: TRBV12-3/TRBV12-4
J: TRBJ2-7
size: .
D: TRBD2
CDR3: CASSFRLAGYEQYF
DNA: TGTGCCAGCAGTTTTCGACTAGCGGGTTACGAGCAGTACTTC

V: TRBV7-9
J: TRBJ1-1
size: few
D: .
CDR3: CASRGRDTEAFF
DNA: TGTGCCAGCAGGGGCAGGGACACTGAAGCTTTCTTT

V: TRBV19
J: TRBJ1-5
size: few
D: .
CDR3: CASSRLPGSSNQPQHF
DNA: TGTGCCAGTAGTAGACTACCAGGGTCTAGCAATCAGCCCCAGCATTTT

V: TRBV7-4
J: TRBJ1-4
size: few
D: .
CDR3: CASSYPAGGLEKLFF
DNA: TGTGCCAGCAGCTATCCCGCGGGGGGTTTAGAAAAACTGTTTTTT

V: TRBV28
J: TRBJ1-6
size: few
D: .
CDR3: CASNDGTPHNSPLHF
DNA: TGTGCCAGCAACGACGGGACACCCCATAATTCACCCCTCCACTTT

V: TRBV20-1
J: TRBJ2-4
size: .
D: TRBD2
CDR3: CSARTRGGRGTKNIQYF
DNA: TGCAGTGCTAGAACACGAGGAGGGAGGGGCACCAAAAACATTCAGTACTTC

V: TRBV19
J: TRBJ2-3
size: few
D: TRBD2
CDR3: CASSIDRGGPDTQYF
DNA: TGTGCCAGTAGTATAGACCGGGGGGGGCCAGATACGCAGTATTTT

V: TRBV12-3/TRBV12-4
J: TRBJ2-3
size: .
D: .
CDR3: CASSGNTQYF
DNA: TGTGCCAGCAGTGGGAATACGCAGTATTTT

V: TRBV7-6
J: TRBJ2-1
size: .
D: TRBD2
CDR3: CASIGTSGGRTGGEQFF
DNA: TGTGCCAGCATTGGGACTAGCGGGGGAAGAACCGGGGGAGAGCAGTTCTTC

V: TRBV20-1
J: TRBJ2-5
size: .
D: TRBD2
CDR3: CSAQGLAGEAETQYF
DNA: TGCAGTGCCCAAGGACTAGCGGGGGAGGCAGAGACCCAGTACTTC

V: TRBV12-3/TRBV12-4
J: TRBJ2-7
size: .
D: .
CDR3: CASSRTRTTGEQYF
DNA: TGTGCCAGCAGTAGGACACGCACTACGGGTGAGCAGTACTTC

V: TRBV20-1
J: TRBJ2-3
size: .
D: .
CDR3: CSAGIRGNTDTQYF
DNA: TGCAGTGCCGGGATTCGGGGGAACACAGATACGCAGTATTTT

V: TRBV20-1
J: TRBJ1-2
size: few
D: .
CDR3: CSAPLLGRGGYTF
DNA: TGCAGTGCTCCCCTGCTGGGAAGGGGTGGCTACACCTTC

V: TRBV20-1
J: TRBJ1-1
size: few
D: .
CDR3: CSARDRVNTEAFF
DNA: TGCAGTGCTAGAGATCGGGTGAACACTGAAGCTTTCTTT

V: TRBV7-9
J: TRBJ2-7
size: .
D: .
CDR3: CASSLPVVGPEQYF
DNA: TGTGCCAGCAGCTTACCCGTTGTGGGCCCCGAGCAGTACTTC

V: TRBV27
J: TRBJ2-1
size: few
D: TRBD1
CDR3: CASMSLDRGSAGQFF
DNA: TGTGCCAGCATGAGTCTAGACAGGGGTTCCGCAGGGCAGTTCTTC

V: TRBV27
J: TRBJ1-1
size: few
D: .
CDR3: CASSSHRALANTEAFF
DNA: TGTGCCAGCAGTTCTCACAGGGCTTTAGCGAACACTGAAGCTTTCTTT

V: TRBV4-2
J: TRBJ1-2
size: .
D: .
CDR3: CASSQAGREDGGYTF
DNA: TGTGCCAGCAGCCAAGCGGGCAGGGAAGATGGTGGCTACACCTTC

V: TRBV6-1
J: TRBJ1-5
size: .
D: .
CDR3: CASSPRDTDQPQHF
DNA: TGTGCCAGCAGTCCCAGGGACACGGATCAGCCCCAGCATTTT

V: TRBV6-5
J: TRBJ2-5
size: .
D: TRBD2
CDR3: CASKRTSQETQYF
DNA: TGTGCCAGCAAACGGACTAGTCAAGAGACCCAGTACTTC

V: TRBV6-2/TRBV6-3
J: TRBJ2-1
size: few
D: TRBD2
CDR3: CASKPGLVSYEQFF
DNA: TGTGCCAGCAAACCGGGACTAGTAAGTTACGAGCAGTTCTTC

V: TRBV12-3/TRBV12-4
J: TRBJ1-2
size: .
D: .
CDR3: CASSFSSGYGYTF
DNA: TGTGCCAGCAGTTTTTCCAGCGGCTATGGCTACACCTTC

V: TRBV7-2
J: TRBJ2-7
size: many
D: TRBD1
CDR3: CATKDRSSYEQYF
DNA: TGTGCCACCAAGGACAGGAGCTCCTACGAGCAGTACTTC

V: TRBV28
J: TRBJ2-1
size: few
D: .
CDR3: CASSSPGLFNEQFF
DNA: TGTGCCAGCAGTTCGCCTGGACTATTCAATGAGCAGTTCTTC

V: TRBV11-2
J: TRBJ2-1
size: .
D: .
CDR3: CASSFPGSEQFF
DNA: TGTGCCAGCAGCTTCCCAGGGTCCGAGCAGTTCTTC

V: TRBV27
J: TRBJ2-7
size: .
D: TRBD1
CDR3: CASSITGTARDEQYF
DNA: TGTGCCAGCAGTATCACCGGGACAGCCCGGGACGAGCAGTACTTC

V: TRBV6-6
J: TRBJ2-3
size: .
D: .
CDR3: CASSYRGSLSDTQYF
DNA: TGTGCCAGCAGTTACAGGGGTAGTTTGTCAGATACGCAGTATTTT

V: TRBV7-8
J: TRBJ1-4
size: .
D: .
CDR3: CASSPTLDSNEKLFF
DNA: TGTGCCAGCAGCCCTACTCTTGACAGTAATGAAAAACTGTTTTTT

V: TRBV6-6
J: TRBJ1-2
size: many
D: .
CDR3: CASSYVEVGGRTDYGYTF
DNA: TGTGCCAGCAGTTACGTTGAAGTTGGGGGGCGCACGGACTATGGCTACACCTTC

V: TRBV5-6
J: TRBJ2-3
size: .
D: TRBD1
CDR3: CASITTGGATDTQYF
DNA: TGTGCCAGCATCACCACAGGGGGCGCAACAGATACGCAGTATTTT

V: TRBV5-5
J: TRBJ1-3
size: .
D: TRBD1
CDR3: CASSLPGGGRNTIYF
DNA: TGTGCCAGCAGCTTGCCAGGGGGCGGCCGAAACACCATATATTTT

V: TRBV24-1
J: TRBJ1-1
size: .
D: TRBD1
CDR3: CATSDLDRVFFEWNTEAFF
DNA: TGTGCCACCAGTGATTTGGACAGGGTCTTCTTCGAGTGGAACACTGAAGCTTTCTTT

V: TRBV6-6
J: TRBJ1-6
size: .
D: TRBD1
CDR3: CASRPLGRQGSEPLHF
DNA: TGTGCCAGCAGGCCCTTAGGCCGACAGGGGAGCGAGCCCCTCCACTTT

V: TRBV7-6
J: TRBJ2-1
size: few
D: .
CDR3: CASSEGAGVRREQFF
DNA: TGTGCCAGCAGCGAGGGGGCGGGAGTTCGACGTGAGCAGTTCTTC

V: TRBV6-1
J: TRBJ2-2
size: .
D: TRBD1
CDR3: CASSPGGAPSGTGELFF
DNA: TGTGCCAGCAGTCCAGGGGGAGCCCCCTCGGGCACCGGGGAGCTGTTTTTT

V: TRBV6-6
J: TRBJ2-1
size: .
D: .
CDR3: CASSAYQIGQEQFF
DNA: TGTGCCAGCAGTGCTTACCAAATTGGACAGGAGCAGTTCTTC

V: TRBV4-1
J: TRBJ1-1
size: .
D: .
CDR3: CASSPRPGVEAFF
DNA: TGCGCCAGCAGCCCTCGACCGGGCGTTGAAGCTTTCTTT

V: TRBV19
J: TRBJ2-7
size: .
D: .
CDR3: CASSIDLAYEQYF
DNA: TGTGCCAGTAGTATAGATCTGGCCTACGAGCAGTACTTC

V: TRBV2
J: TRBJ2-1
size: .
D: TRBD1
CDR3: CASSDPRTGENYNEQFF
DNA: TGTGCCAGCAGTGATCCCCGGACAGGGGAAAACTACAATGAGCAGTTCTTC

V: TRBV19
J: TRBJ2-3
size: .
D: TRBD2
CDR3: CASSIVPSAGGNTQYF
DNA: TGTGCCAGTAGTATCGTTCCATCAGCGGGGGGAAATACGCAGTATTTT

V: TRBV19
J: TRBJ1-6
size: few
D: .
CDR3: CASSMNWADLDSPLHF
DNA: TGTGCCAGTAGTATGAACTGGGCGGACCTTGATTCACCCCTCCACTTT

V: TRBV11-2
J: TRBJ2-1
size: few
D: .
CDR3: CASSSDSLNEQFF
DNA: TGTGCCAGCAGCTCGGACAGCCTCAATGAGCAGTTCTTC

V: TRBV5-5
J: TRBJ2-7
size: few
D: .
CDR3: CASSLRRKFHEQYF
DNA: TGTGCCAGCAGCTTGCGGCGTAAGTTCCACGAGCAGTACTTC

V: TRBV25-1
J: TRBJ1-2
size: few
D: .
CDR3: CASSDVGGDYGYTF
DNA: TGTGCCAGCAGTGACGTAGGGGGGGACTATGGCTACACCTTC

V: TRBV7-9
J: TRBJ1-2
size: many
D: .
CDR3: CASSFSYGYTF
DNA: TGTGCCAGCAGCTTCTCCTATGGCTACACCTTC

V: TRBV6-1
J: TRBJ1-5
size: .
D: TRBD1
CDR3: CASSEASVGQGDQPQHF
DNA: TGTGCCAGCAGTGAAGCCTCCGTTGGACAGGGGGATCAGCCCCAGCATTTT

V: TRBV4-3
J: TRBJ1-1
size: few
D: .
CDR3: CASSQVMMGSNTEAFF
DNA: TGCGCCAGCAGCCAAGTGATGATGGGCAGCAACACTGAAGCTTTCTTT

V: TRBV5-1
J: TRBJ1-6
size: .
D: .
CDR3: CASSPVGRDNSPLHF
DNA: TGCGCCAGCAGCCCCGTGGGAAGAGATAATTCACCCCTCCACTTT

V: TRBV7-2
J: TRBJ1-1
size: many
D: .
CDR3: CASSLWGNEAFF
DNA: TGTGCCAGCAGCTTATGGGGGAATGAAGCTTTCTTT